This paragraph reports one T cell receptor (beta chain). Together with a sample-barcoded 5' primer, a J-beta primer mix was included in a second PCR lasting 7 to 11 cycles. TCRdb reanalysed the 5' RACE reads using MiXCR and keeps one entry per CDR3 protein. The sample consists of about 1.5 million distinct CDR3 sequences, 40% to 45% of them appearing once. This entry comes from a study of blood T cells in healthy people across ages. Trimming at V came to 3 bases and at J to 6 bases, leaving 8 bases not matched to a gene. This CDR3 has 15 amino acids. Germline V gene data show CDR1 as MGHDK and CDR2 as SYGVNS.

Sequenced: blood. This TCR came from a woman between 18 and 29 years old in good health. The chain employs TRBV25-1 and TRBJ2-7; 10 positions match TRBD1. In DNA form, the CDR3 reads TGTGCCAGCAGTGAGCCTTCCGGGACAGGGGCCGAGCAGTACTTC. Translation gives CASSEPSGTGAEQYF.